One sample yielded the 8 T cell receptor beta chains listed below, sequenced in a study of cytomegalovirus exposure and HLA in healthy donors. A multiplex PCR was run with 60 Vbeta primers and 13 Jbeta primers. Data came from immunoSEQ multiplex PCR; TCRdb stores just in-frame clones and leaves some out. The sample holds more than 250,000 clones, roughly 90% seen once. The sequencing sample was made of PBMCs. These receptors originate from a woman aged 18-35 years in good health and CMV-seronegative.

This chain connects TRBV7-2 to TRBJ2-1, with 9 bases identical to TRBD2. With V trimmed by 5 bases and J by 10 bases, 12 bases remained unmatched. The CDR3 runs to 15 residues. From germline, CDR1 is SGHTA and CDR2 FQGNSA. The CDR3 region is CASSEIGLAGSEQFF. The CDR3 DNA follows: TGTGCCAGCAGCGAAATAGGCCTAGCGGGGTCCGAGCAGTTCTTC.

The CDR3 nucleotides read TGTGCCAGCAGTCCCCAGTGGCAGGGCGAAAAACTGTTTTTT. Translating gives CASSPQWQGEKLFF. The chain carries TRBV27 and TRBJ1-4; D might be TRBD1 (5 bases). V dropped 5 bases and J dropped 8 bases, with 15 bases sitting between them. Germline lookup yields CDR1 MNHEY and CDR2 SMNVEV (reference sequence). The CDR3 runs 14 residues.

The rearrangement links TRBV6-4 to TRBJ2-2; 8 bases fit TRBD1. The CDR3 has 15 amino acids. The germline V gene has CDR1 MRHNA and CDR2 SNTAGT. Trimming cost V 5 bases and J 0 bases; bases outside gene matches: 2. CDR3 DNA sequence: TGTGCCAGCAGTCAACAGGGGGCGAACACCGGGGAGCTGTTTTTT. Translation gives CASSQQGANTGELFF.

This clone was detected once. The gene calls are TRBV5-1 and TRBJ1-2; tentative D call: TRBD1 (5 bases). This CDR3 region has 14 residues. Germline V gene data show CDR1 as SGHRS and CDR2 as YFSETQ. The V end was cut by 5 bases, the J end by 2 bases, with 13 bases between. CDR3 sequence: CASRLGQTNYGYTF. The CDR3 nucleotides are TGCGCCAGCAGACTGGGGCAGACAAACTATGGCTACACCTTC.

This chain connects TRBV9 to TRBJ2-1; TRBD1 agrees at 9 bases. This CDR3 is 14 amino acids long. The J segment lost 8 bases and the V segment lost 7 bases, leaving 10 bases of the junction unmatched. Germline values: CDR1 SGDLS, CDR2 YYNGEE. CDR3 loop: CASGASGQGYEQFF. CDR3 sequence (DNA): TGTGCCAGCGGAGCCTCGGGACAGGGCTATGAGCAGTTCTTC.

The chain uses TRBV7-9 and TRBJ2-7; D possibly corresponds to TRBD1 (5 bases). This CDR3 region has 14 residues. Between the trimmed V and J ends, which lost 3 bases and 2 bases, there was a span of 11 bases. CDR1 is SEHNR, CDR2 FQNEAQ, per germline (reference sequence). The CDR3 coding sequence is TGTGCCAGCAGCTTCCAGACAGACCCCTACGAGCAGTACTTC. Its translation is CASSFQTDPYEQYF. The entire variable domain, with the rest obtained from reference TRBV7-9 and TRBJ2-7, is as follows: DTGVSQNPRHKITKRGQNVTFRCDPISEHNRLYWYRQTLGQGPEFLTYFQNEAQLEKSRLLSDRFSAERPKGSFSTLEIQRTEQGDSAMYLCASSFQTDPYEQYFGPGTRLTVT.

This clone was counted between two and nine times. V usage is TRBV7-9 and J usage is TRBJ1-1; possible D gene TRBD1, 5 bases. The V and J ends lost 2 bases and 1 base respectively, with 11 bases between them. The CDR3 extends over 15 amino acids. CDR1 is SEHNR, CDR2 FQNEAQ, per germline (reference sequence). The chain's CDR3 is CASSLTSGGNTEAFF. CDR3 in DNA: TGTGCCAGCAGCTTAACGAGCGGGGGGAACACTGAAGCTTTCTTT.

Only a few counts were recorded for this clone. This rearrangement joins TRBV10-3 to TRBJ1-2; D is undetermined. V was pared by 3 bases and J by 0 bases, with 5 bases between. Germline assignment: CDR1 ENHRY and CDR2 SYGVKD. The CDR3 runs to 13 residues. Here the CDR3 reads CAISERANYGYTF. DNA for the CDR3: TGTGCCATCAGTGAAAGAGCTAACTATGGCTACACCTTC.